Following are 26 T cell receptor beta chains from one sample sequenced in a study of cytomegalovirus exposure and HLA in healthy donors (dated by TCRdb to about 2017). Libraries were prepared through the immunoSEQ multiplex PCR assay. The table was pulled from immuneACCESS by TCRdb, which kept in-frame rearrangements only. Such tables lose some clones; where checked, under half of the loss comes from unresolved V genes, and the rest has no known cause. For this sample there are more than 95,000 clones; about 87% appear just once. Clones ranked in the top ten supply about 1.9% of the sample. The sequenced sample was PBMCs. The origin of the receptors is a young woman in good health and CMV-seronegative.

This sequence joins TRBV7-3 and TRBJ2-1; 9 bases are shared with TRBD1. With 4 bases clipped from V and 5 bases from J, the junction kept 6 bases outside the gene matches. Germline-derived CDR1 and CDR2 are SGHTA and FQGTGA. The CDR3 runs 15 residues. The DNA for the CDR3 is TGTGCCAGCAGCTCGGGACAGGGTCCGAACAATGAGCAGTTCTTC. Translating it yields CASSSGQGPNNEQFF. Full variable domain (rest looked up from reference TRBV7-3 and TRBJ2-1): GAGVSQTPSNKVTEKGKYVELRCDPISGHTALYWYRQSLGQGPEFLIYFQGTGAADDSGLPNDRFFAVRPEGSVSTLKIQRTERGDSAVYLCASSSGQGPNNEQFFGPGTRLTVL.

The V call is TRBV11-3, the J call TRBJ2-1, with 8 bases aligning to TRBD2. CDR3 length: 16 amino acids. The germline gives CDR1 SGHNT, CDR2 YENEEA. V gave up 5 bases and J gave up 7 bases; unmatched junction bases: 13. In DNA form, the CDR3 reads TGTGCCAGCAGCACCCAACCGGGACTAGTCACGAATGAGCAGTTCTTC. This translates into CASSTQPGLVTNEQFF. Supplemented by reference TRBV11-3 and TRBJ2-1, the full variable domain reads EAGVVQSPRYKIIEKKQPVAFWCNPISGHNTLYWYLQNLGQGPELLIRYENEEAVDDSQLPKDRFSAERLKGVDSTLKIQPAELGDSAVYLCASSTQPGLVTNEQFFGPGTRLTVL.

This chain links TRBV6-5 with TRBJ1-1, with 9 bases that match TRBD1. After removal of 5 bases from V and 1 base from J, the junction contained 2 bases not matched to a gene. The CDR3 is made up of 14 amino acids. From germline, CDR1 is MNHEY and CDR2 SVGAGI. CDR3 sequence (DNA): TGTGCCAGCAGTACGGACAGGGGGAACACTGAAGCTTTCTTT. Amino acids: CASSTDRGNTEAFF.

This clone was recorded a few times. The chain recombines TRBV28 with TRBJ1-5; perhaps TRBD1 as D (5 bases). The CDR3 loop spans 15 amino acids. Trimming took 7 bases from V and 3 from J, leaving 16 bases between them. The V gene's germline CDR1 is MDHEN and CDR2 SYDVKM. Written as DNA, the CDR3 is TGTGCCAGCACCCTAGGAGGGGCCTACAATCAGCCCCAGCATTTT. This gives the protein CASTLGGAYNQPQHF. The full variable domain, completed using reference TRBV28 and TRBJ1-5, is DVKVTQSSRYLVKRTGEKVFLECVQDMDHENMFWYRQDPGLGLRLIYFSYDVKMKEKGDIPEGYSVSREKKERFSLILESASTNQTSMYLCASTLGGAYNQPQHFGDGTRLSIL.

The rearrangement joins TRBV10-2 to TRBJ2-7; 9 bases line up with TRBD2. CDR1 WSHSY and CDR2 SAAADI come from the germline V gene. The trim removed 3 bases at V and 0 bases at J, leaving 3 bases unmatched. The CDR3 spans 15 residues. The CDR3 DNA is TGCGCCAGCAGTGAAACTAGCGGGCGCTCCTACGAGCAGTACTTC. Protein product: CASSETSGRSYEQYF.

The V call is TRBV7-2, the J call TRBJ1-5, with D unresolved. Germline lookup yields CDR1 SGHTA and CDR2 FQGNSA. This CDR3 is 15 amino acids long. The V gene lost 3 bases and the J gene lost 1 base, with 10 bases spanning the gap. The CDR3 sequence is CASSFWGVSNQPQHF. CDR3 DNA sequence: TGTGCCAGCAGCTTTTGGGGAGTAAGCAATCAGCCCCAGCATTTT.

V and J are TRBV18 and TRBJ2-7, with TRBD2 matching 11 bases. Germline CDR1 reads KGHSH; CDR2 reads LQKENI. CDR3 length equals 17 residues. Trimming cost V 1 base and J 5 bases; bases outside gene matches: 10. CDR3 coding DNA: TGTGCCAGCTCACCACAAACTAGCGGGGGTGTGGGGAACGAGCAGTACTTC. The encoded protein is CASSPQTSGGVGNEQYF.

This clone was counted between two and nine times. The chain recombines TRBV9 with TRBJ1-2; D not resolved. There are 12 residues in the CDR3. V gave up 4 bases and J gave up 5 bases, with 9 bases separating them. CDR1 is SGDLS, CDR2 YYNGEE, per germline. The CDR3 reads CASSSGVYGYTF. CDR3 coding DNA: TGTGCCAGCAGCTCGGGAGTTTATGGCTACACCTTC.

The chain links TRBV4-3 to TRBJ1-3; unclear D gene. Germline V lookup: CDR1 LGHNA, CDR2 YSLEER. This CDR3 comprises 15 residues. The germline V and J ends were trimmed by 1 base and 0 bases, with 7 bases remaining between them. The CDR3 nucleotides read TGCGCCAGCAGCCAAGGAATCAGCTCTGGAAACACCATATATTTT. Translation gives CASSQGISSGNTIYF.

The chain is built from TRBV4-2 and TRBJ1-6; no definite D call. The CDR3 has 15 residues. The V end was cut by 5 bases, the J end by 9 bases, with 17 bases between. CDR1 LGHNA and CDR2 YNFKEQ come from the germline V gene. DNA for the CDR3: TGTGCCAGCAGCTCAGAGCGGGTACTCGGTTCACCCCTCCACTTT. As protein: CASSSERVLGSPLHF.

J is TRBJ1-6 and V is TRBV5-1; 10 nucleotides match TRBD1. The CDR3 is made up of 16 amino acids. The germline gives CDR1 SGHRS, CDR2 YFSETQ. V gave up 0 bases and J gave up 7 bases; unmatched junction bases: 4. CDR3 coding DNA: TGCGCCAGCAGCTTGGGGCCGACAGGGGGCAATTCACCCCTCCACTTT. As protein: CASSLGPTGGNSPLHF.

This clone showed up many times. This chain joins TRBV5-1 and TRBJ1-3; tentative D call: TRBD1 (5 bases). CDR1 SGHRS and CDR2 YFSETQ come from the germline V gene. V lost 0 bases to trimming and J lost 0 bases, with 7 bases between them. The CDR3 totals 15 residues. CDR3 in amino acids: CASSLGQNSGNTIYF. DNA of the CDR3: TGCGCCAGCAGCTTGGGACAGAACTCTGGAAACACCATATATTTT.

CDR3 in amino acids: CASSLSGLVNEQFF. CDR3 nucleotide sequence: TGTGCCAGCAGTTTATCCGGACTAGTCAATGAGCAGTTCTTC. The rearrangement links TRBV2 to TRBJ2-1; 7 nucleotides match TRBD2. V was pared by 5 bases and J by 6 bases, with 7 bases of the junction left unmatched. The germline V gene has CDR1 SNHLY and CDR2 FYNNEI. The CDR3 runs to 14 residues.

The rearrangement uses TRBV7-9 and TRBJ2-3; maybe TRBD1 (6 bases). Between the trimmed V and J ends, which lost 5 bases and 1 base, there was a span of 16 bases. The CDR3 sequence is 16 residues long. Per germline, CDR1 SEHNR and CDR2 FQNEAQ (reference sequence). The CDR3 DNA is TGTGCCAGCAGCCGCGCCAGGGGCCGTCGCACAGATACGCAGTATTTT. Its protein is CASSRARGRRTDTQYF.

The chain has TRBV18 and TRBJ2-1; TRBD1 aligns across 9 bases. With V trimmed by 3 bases and J by 3 bases, 0 bases remained unmatched. The germline CDR1 and CDR2 sequences are KGHSH and LQKENI. This CDR3 has 14 residues. This CDR3 reads CASSPGQGYNEQFF. CDR3 coding DNA: TGTGCCAGCTCACCGGGACAGGGCTACAATGAGCAGTTCTTC.

This chain uses TRBV5-1 with TRBJ2-2, with 14 bases identical to TRBD2. The CDR3 has 16 residues. Germline V lookup: CDR1 SGHRS, CDR2 YFSETQ. Trimming took 3 bases from V and 7 from J; bases not matched to a gene: 5. CDR3 in amino acids: CASSWGLAGAGGELFF. DNA for the CDR3: TGCGCCAGCAGCTGGGGACTAGCGGGGGCCGGCGGGGAGCTGTTTTTT.

V gene TRBV5-1 combines with J gene TRBJ1-5, with TRBD1 matching 8 bases. J lost 3 bases, V lost 8 bases, and 7 bases had no gene match. Germline lookup yields CDR1 SGHRS and CDR2 YFSETQ. CDR3 length: 14 residues. The CDR3 region has the DNA TGCGCCAGGACAGGGGTGGAGGACAATCAGCCCCAGCATTTT. Protein sequence: CARTGVEDNQPQHF.

The V and J genes are TRBV5-1 and TRBJ2-3; TRBD2 aligns across 11 bases. Germline assignment: CDR1 SGHRS and CDR2 YFSETQ. V lost 2 bases and J lost 2; bases outside the gene matches: 4. The CDR3 is 16 residues long. The CDR3 DNA reads as TGCGCCAGCAGCTTACTAGCGGGGGTCTACACAGATACGCAGTATTTT. As protein: CASSLLAGVYTDTQYF.

The chain has TRBV6-6 and TRBJ1-2; 8 nucleotides match TRBD1. The germline V gene has CDR1 MNHNY and CDR2 SVGAGI (reference sequence). This CDR3 is built from 15 residues. J lost 3 bases, V lost 5 bases, and 8 bases had no gene match. The CDR3 bases are TGTGCCAGCAGTACAACCGGACAGGGCGACTATGGCTACACCTTC. This gives the protein CASSTTGQGDYGYTF.

V gene TRBV19 combines with J gene TRBJ2-7; D not resolved. Germline V gene data show CDR1 as LNHDA and CDR2 as SQIVND (reference sequence). The CDR3 is made up of 13 amino acids. V was cut by 2 bases and J by 2 bases, with 7 bases left in between. CDR3 region: CASSITLTYEQYF. For the CDR3, the DNA is TGTGCCAGTAGTATAACATTAACCTACGAGCAGTACTTC.

CDR3 residues: CASSELGQGYEQYF. The CDR3 DNA reads TGTGCCAGCTCAGAGCTGGGGCAAGGCTACGAGCAGTACTTC. The chain employs TRBV18 and TRBJ2-7; perhaps TRBD1 as D (5 bases). The ends were cut back, 5 bases at V and 3 bases at J, with 14 bases in the middle. The CDR3 covers 14 residues. The germline V gene has CDR1 KGHSH and CDR2 LQKENI.

This clone has a single count. This sequence joins TRBV4-3 and TRBJ2-7; D possibly corresponds to TRBD1 (5 bases). The V gene lost 0 bases and the J gene lost 0 bases, with 18 bases spanning the gap. This CDR3 contains 18 residues. Germline assignment: CDR1 LGHNA and CDR2 YSLEER. CDR3 bases: TGCGCCAGCAGCCAAGATTGGGCAGTGGGTACAGGCTCCTACGAGCAGTACTTC. Encoded protein: CASSQDWAVGTGSYEQYF.

V gene TRBV4-3 combines with J gene TRBJ2-7; 8 bases map to TRBD2. Trimming took 3 bases from V and 2 from J; bases not matched to a gene: 6. The germline CDR1 and CDR2 sequences are LGHNA and YSLEER. The CDR3 has 15 amino acids. The CDR3 here is CASSQLLAGTYEQYF. The CDR3 DNA is TGCGCCAGCAGCCAGCTATTAGCGGGAACCTACGAGCAGTACTTC.

The chain is built from TRBV4-3 and TRBJ2-7, with 7 nucleotides matching TRBD2. This CDR3 is 16 amino acids long. The germline gives CDR1 LGHNA, CDR2 YSLEER. The trim removed 4 bases at V and 3 bases at J, leaving 12 bases unmatched. The CDR3 sequence is CASSLGLGGGGYEQYF. The DNA of the CDR3 is TGCGCCAGCAGCCTAGGACTGGGCGGGGGTGGCTACGAGCAGTACTTC.

The gene calls are TRBV10-2 and TRBJ2-5; 10 bases agree with TRBD2. The CDR3 is 15 amino acids. J lost 2 bases, V lost 7 bases, and 7 bases had no gene match. Germline CDR1 is WSHSY and CDR2 is SAAADI. CDR3 in amino acids: CASMVSSGGQETQYF. The CDR3 bases are TGCGCCAGCATGGTTTCTAGCGGGGGACAAGAGACCCAGTACTTC.

This sequence joins TRBV9 and TRBJ1-1, with 7 bases that match TRBD1. The germline gives CDR1 SGDLS, CDR2 YYNGEE. V shed 3 bases and J 0 bases; nucleotides not matched to a gene: 8. The CDR3 contains 16 residues. The CDR3, as DNA: TGTGCCAGCAGCGCCGACAGGGAAAGGATGAACACTGAAGCTTTCTTT. Amino acids: CASSADRERMNTEAFF. Drawing the rest from reference TRBV9 and TRBJ1-1, the complete variable domain is DSGVTQTPKHLITATGQRVTLRCSPRSGDLSVYWYQQSLDQGLQFLIQYYNGEERAKGNILERFSAQQFPDLHSELNLSSLELGDSALYFCASSADRERMNTEAFFGQGTRLTVV.